The 16 T cell receptor beta chains presented below share a single source sample, sequenced in a study of T-cell memory formation after mild COVID-19. Each CDR3 protein gets one entry after TCRdb re-called the 5' RACE reads with MiXCR. The sample comprises fewer than 400,000 distinct CDR3 sequences, about 16% of which are singletons, and approximately 21% rests with the top ten. The source material was PBMCs or a T cell subset sorted from them (not recorded which). The receptors originated from a man between 18 and 35 years old who had mild COVID-19 (a few samples of this study predate the infection). Cell type and time point are not known.

In its sample, this clonotype was seen a few times. This chain joins TRBV20-1 and TRBJ1-5; no clear D. V lost 5 bases and J lost 6, with 20 bases in between. The CDR3 covers 15 residues. In germline, CDR1 is DFQATT, CDR2 SNEGSKA (reference sequence). The CDR3, as DNA: TGCAGTGCTCTCCGTGGATTGTTAAAGGGTCAGCCCCAGCATTTT. As protein: CSALRGLLKGQPQHF.

The chain has TRBV15 and TRBJ1-4, with D possibly matching TRBD1 (5 bases). CDR1 is LNHNV, CDR2 YYDKDF, per germline (reference sequence). V lost 9 bases, J lost 5 bases, and 16 bases lay in between. This CDR3 spans 14 amino acids. The CDR3, as DNA: TGTGCCACGAACACAGGACTCGGGAATGAAAAACTGTTTTTT. This encodes CATNTGLGNEKLFF.

This clonotype was counted ten times or more. V and J are TRBV7-2 and TRBJ2-3, with D maybe TRBD2 (6 bases). CDR1 is SGHTA and CDR2 is FQGNSA in the germline V gene. V was pared by 3 bases and J by 4 bases, with 11 bases between. This CDR3 comprises 14 residues. As DNA, the CDR3 is TGTGCCAGCAGCTTCAGGAGGGGCGCAGATACGCAGTATTTT. It is translated as CASSFRRGADTQYF. The full variable domain, its missing parts supplied by reference TRBV7-2 and TRBJ2-3, is GAGVSQSPSNKVTEKGKDVELRCDPISGHTALYWYRQSLGQGLEFLIYFQGNSAPDKSGLPSDRFSAERTGGSVSTLTIQRTQQEDSAVYLCASSFRRGADTQYFGPGTRLTVL.

V and J are TRBV7-8 and TRBJ2-3, with 8 bases aligning to TRBD2. CDR1 is SGHVS, CDR2 FQNEAQ, per germline. Germline trimming cut 5 bases from V and 8 bases from J; bases unmatched to any gene: 12. This CDR3 is 15 amino acids long. CDR3 nucleotide sequence: TGTGCCAGCAGCCGTAATAGCGGGACGGGGGGTACGCAGTATTTT. Amino acids: CASSRNSGTGGTQYF.

This clonotype was observed a few times. The genes are TRBV7-3 and TRBJ2-6; 8 nucleotides line up with TRBD1. CDR1 and CDR2 from the germline V gene are SGHTA and FQGTGA. J was trimmed by 0 bases and V by 6 bases; bases with no gene match: 4. The CDR3 runs 16 residues. The DNA of the CDR3 is TGTGCCAGCAGAACCACAGGGGGCTCTGGGGCCAACGTCCTGACTTTC. Translated: CASRTTGGSGANVLTF.

The genes are TRBV6-6 and TRBJ1-4, with D maybe TRBD1 (5 bases). The CDR3 runs 17 residues. Trimming pared 5 bases from V and 6 bases from J, leaving 22 bases between. Germline lookup yields CDR1 MNHNY and CDR2 SVGAGI (reference sequence). The CDR3 region has the DNA TGTGCCAGCAGTCTCCCTGGGGCTCAGGCAGATGATGAAAAACTGTTTTTT. Encoded protein: CASSLPGAQADDEKLFF.

This clonotype has a count of ten or more. V and J are TRBV5-5 and TRBJ1-2; TRBD1 agrees at 7 bases. Germline CDR1 reads SGHKS; CDR2 reads YYEKEE (reference sequence). The V segment lost 0 bases and the J segment 6 bases; nucleotides outside the gene matches: 8. CDR3 length: 15 residues. The CDR3, as DNA: TGTGCCAGCAGCTTGGAGGAGGGGGCCCCCCATGGCTACACCTTC. This encodes CASSLEEGAPHGYTF.

The chain has TRBV20-1 and TRBJ1-5; no clear D. Germline V gene sequence: CDR1 DFQATT, CDR2 SNEGSKA (reference sequence). Trimming stripped 6 bases from V and 4 bases from J, with 13 bases between. This CDR3 spans 13 amino acids. CDR3 nucleotides: TGCAGTGCCCTTCGAGGGTATAATCAGCCCCAGCATTTT. Encoded protein: CSALRGYNQPQHF.

The CDR3 coding sequence is TGCGCCAGCAGCCAAGTTGGGGCAGGGGCTTCCTACAATGAGCAGTTCTTC. It translates to CASSQVGAGASYNEQFF. The V gene is TRBV4-1, the J gene TRBJ2-1, with a tentative D call TRBD1 (6 bases). Germline V CDR1 and CDR2: MGHRA, YSYEKL. The CDR3 has 17 amino acids. The V end was cut by 1 base, the J end by 1 base, with 14 bases between.

The genes are TRBV5-4 and TRBJ1-2; 7 bases match TRBD1. After removal of 3 bases from V and 0 bases from J, the junction contained 5 bases not matched to a gene. The CDR3 totals 15 residues. Looked up from germline, CDR1 is SGHNT and CDR2 is YYREEE (reference sequence). CDR3 sequence: CASSWGGQTNYGYTF. In DNA, the CDR3 is TGTGCCAGCAGCTGGGGGGGACAGACTAACTATGGCTACACCTTC.

In its sample, this clonotype was seen many times. The J gene is TRBJ2-5, the V gene TRBV4-1; the D gene is possibly TRBD1 (7 bases). The germline CDR1 and CDR2 sequences are MGHRA and YSYEKL. Trimming shortened V by 2 bases and J by 5 bases, and 12 bases separated the two germline ends. This CDR3 is 14 amino acids long. The CDR3 sequence: CASSQLPGGETQYF. CDR3 coding DNA: TGCGCCAGCAGCCAATTGCCAGGGGGGGAGACCCAGTACTTC.

The V gene is TRBV7-8, the J gene TRBJ1-5; 10 bases are a match to TRBD1. V lost 5 bases and J lost 0; bases outside the gene matches: 16. The CDR3 totals 20 residues. CDR1 SGHVS and CDR2 FQNEAQ come from the germline V gene. CDR3 loop: CASSLRRGTGVPSSNQPQHF. As DNA, the CDR3 is TGTGCCAGCAGCCTTAGGAGGGGGACAGGGGTACCCTCTAGCAATCAGCCCCAGCATTTT.

This clonotype was detected many times. This sequence joins TRBV5-1 and TRBJ2-3; D gene ambiguous. The V and J ends lost 4 bases and 6 bases respectively, with 15 bases between them. The CDR3 runs to 14 residues. Germline assignment: CDR1 SGHRS and CDR2 YFSETQ. The CDR3 DNA sequence: TGCGCCAGCAGCGTGGGGTCCGCCAGGGATACGCAGTATTTT. Translated: CASSVGSARDTQYF. The full variable domain, in which reference TRBV5-1 and TRBJ2-3 provide the parts outside the CDR3, is KAGVTQTPRYLIKTRGQQVTLSCSPISGHRSVSWYQQTPGQGLQFLFEYFSETQRNKGNFPGRFSGRQFSNSRSEMNVSTLELGDSALYLCASSVGSARDTQYFGPGTRLTVL.

This chain joins TRBV27 and TRBJ2-7; D is perhaps TRBD1 (5 bases). Trimming left V 2 bases short and J 2 bases short, with 7 bases between. CDR3 length: 13 residues. Germline V gene lookup returns CDR1 MNHEY and CDR2 SMNVEV (reference sequence). This CDR3 is CASSLGATYEQYF. DNA of the CDR3: TGTGCCAGCAGTTTAGGGGCTACCTACGAGCAGTACTTC.

The chain's CDR3 is CASSLSQGKPQHF. The CDR3 DNA reads as TGTGCCAGCAGTTTAAGTCAGGGGAAGCCCCAGCATTTT. The rearrangement uses TRBV12-3 or TRBV12-4 and TRBJ1-5; D is possibly TRBD1 (6 bases). V shed 2 bases and J shed 8 bases, with 10 bases lying between them. The CDR3 covers 13 residues.

This clonotype has at least ten counts. The chain couples TRBV7-9 to TRBJ2-1; 8 bases line up with TRBD2. V gave up 5 bases and J gave up 6 bases; unmatched junction bases: 9. This CDR3 contains 15 residues. CDR1 SEHNR and CDR2 FQNEAQ come from the germline V gene (reference sequence). The chain's CDR3 is CASSPREGRGNEQFF. DNA for the CDR3: TGTGCCAGCAGCCCCCGGGAGGGTAGAGGCAATGAGCAGTTCTTC.